Listed below are T cell receptor beta chains from one sample, sequenced in a study of early T cells in non-severe SARS-CoV-2 infection. TCRdb itself ran the 5' RACE reads through MiXCR, one entry per CDR3 protein. Of 50,000 to 75,000 distinct CDR3 sequences listed, roughly 9% are singletons. The sample consisted of whole blood, taken at baseline. The receptors here all came from an adult who was a healthcare worker with PCR-confirmed SARS-CoV-2 infection or an uninfected control (not recorded which). The CDR3 runs from the conserved cysteine through the conserved F or W. D genes are given only for firm matches. The listing skips clone size in some rows; elsewhere it reads once, few, many or a size class.

d_gene: NA
v_gene: TRBV13
abundance: NA
j_gene: TRBJ2-7
CDR3nt: TGTGCCAGCAGCCTACGGACGACTAGGGGGGAATACGAGCAGTACTTC
CDR3aa: CASSLRTTRGEYEQYF

d_gene: NA
v_gene: TRBV18
abundance: many
j_gene: TRBJ1-1
CDR3nt: TGTGCCAGCTCACCGGTGGGGGCGGACACTGAAGCTTTCTTT
CDR3aa: CASSPVGADTEAFF

d_gene: TRBD1
v_gene: TRBV10-2
abundance: few
j_gene: TRBJ2-7
CDR3nt: TGCGCCAGCAGTTGGGACAGCGCCTACGAGCAGTACTTC
CDR3aa: CASSWDSAYEQYF

d_gene: NA
v_gene: TRBV20-1
abundance: many
j_gene: TRBJ1-1
CDR3nt: TGCAGTGCCACCGACCCTCGAGGGGTGGACACTGAAGCTTTCTTT
CDR3aa: CSATDPRGVDTEAFF

d_gene: TRBD1
v_gene: TRBV12-3/TRBV12-4
abundance: NA
j_gene: TRBJ1-6
CDR3nt: TGTGCCAGCACCCCCGGGACAGGGGATTCACCCCTCCACTTT
CDR3aa: CASTPGTGDSPLHF

d_gene: TRBD2
v_gene: TRBV9
abundance: many
j_gene: TRBJ2-2
CDR3nt: TGTGCCAGCAGCGTAATGAGAGACAGCGGGAGATCGTGGACCGGGGAGCTGTTTTTT
CDR3aa: CASSVMRDSGRSWTGELFF

d_gene: TRBD1
v_gene: TRBV9
abundance: NA
j_gene: TRBJ1-1
CDR3nt: TGTGCCAGCAGGGATGGGACAGGGGCCCCGAACACTGAAGCTTTCTTT
CDR3aa: CASRDGTGAPNTEAFF

d_gene: TRBD2
v_gene: TRBV29-1
abundance: many
j_gene: TRBJ2-1
CDR3nt: TGCAGCGTTGAAGATAGGAGCGGGATACGTGGCAATGAGCAGTTCTTC
CDR3aa: CSVEDRSGIRGNEQFF

d_gene: NA
v_gene: TRBV12-3/TRBV12-4
abundance: NA
j_gene: TRBJ2-7
CDR3nt: TGTGCCAGCAGCTCCACTGTCGGTTACGAGCAGTACTTC
CDR3aa: CASSSTVGYEQYF

d_gene: NA
v_gene: TRBV7-9
abundance: few
j_gene: TRBJ2-5
CDR3nt: TGTGCCAGCAGCTTAGCGCCGAGGGTGAGGGACGGGGAGACCCAGTACTTC
CDR3aa: CASSLAPRVRDGETQYF

d_gene: NA
v_gene: TRBV11-1
abundance: few
j_gene: TRBJ2-3
CDR3nt: TGTGCCAGCAGCTTAGGTCCAGGGGATAGCACAGATACGCAGTATTTT
CDR3aa: CASSLGPGDSTDTQYF

d_gene: NA
v_gene: TRBV24-1
abundance: NA
j_gene: TRBJ2-3
CDR3nt: TGTGCCACCAGTGATTTTGAAACCTCAGCTGATACGCAGTATTTT
CDR3aa: CATSDFETSADTQYF

d_gene: TRBD1
v_gene: TRBV29-1
abundance: many
j_gene: TRBJ1-2
CDR3nt: TGCAGCGTTGACCGATCCGGGACAGGGGCGCCCTATGGCTACACCTTC
CDR3aa: CSVDRSGTGAPYGYTF

d_gene: TRBD1
v_gene: TRBV4-3
abundance: NA
j_gene: TRBJ1-5
CDR3nt: TGCGCCAGCAGCCAAGAGTTCGGGACAGGGTTCAATCAGCCCCAGCATTTT
CDR3aa: CASSQEFGTGFNQPQHF

d_gene: NA
v_gene: TRBV19
abundance: NA
j_gene: TRBJ1-1
CDR3nt: TGTGCCAGTAGTATGGGATTGGGCACTGAAGCTTTCTTT
CDR3aa: CASSMGLGTEAFF

d_gene: TRBD2
v_gene: TRBV20-1
abundance: NA
j_gene: TRBJ2-3
CDR3nt: TGCAGTGCTAGGAGGGGGACTAGCGGCACAGATACGCAGTATTTT
CDR3aa: CSARRGTSGTDTQYF

d_gene: TRBD2
v_gene: TRBV12-3/TRBV12-4
abundance: many
j_gene: TRBJ2-3
CDR3nt: TGTGCCAGCAGTTCAAGAGCGGGAGGTTCGGATACGCAGTATTTT
CDR3aa: CASSSRAGGSDTQYF

d_gene: NA
v_gene: TRBV20-1
abundance: many
j_gene: TRBJ2-4
CDR3nt: TGCAGTGCTAGAGATGGGTCACTCCAAGTCAAAAACATTCAGTACTTC
CDR3aa: CSARDGSLQVKNIQYF

d_gene: TRBD2
v_gene: TRBV5-4
abundance: few
j_gene: TRBJ2-2
CDR3nt: TGTGCCAGCAGCTATAGCGGGAGGGTTGCCGGGGAGCTGTTTTTT
CDR3aa: CASSYSGRVAGELFF

d_gene: TRBD2
v_gene: TRBV10-2
abundance: NA
j_gene: TRBJ2-5
CDR3nt: TGCGCCAGCAGACCCGGACTAGCGGGAGGAAGAGAGACCCAGTACTTC
CDR3aa: CASRPGLAGGRETQYF

d_gene: NA
v_gene: TRBV24-1
abundance: NA
j_gene: TRBJ2-1
CDR3nt: TGTGCCACCAGTGATCCCTCTAAACCTGAGAGCAATGAGCAGTTCTTC
CDR3aa: CATSDPSKPESNEQFF

d_gene: NA
v_gene: TRBV7-6
abundance: many
j_gene: TRBJ2-1
CDR3nt: TGTGCCAGCAGCTCCTTGGGGAGCTCCTACAATGAGCAGTTCTTC
CDR3aa: CASSSLGSSYNEQFF

d_gene: NA
v_gene: TRBV4-1
abundance: NA
j_gene: TRBJ2-3
CDR3nt: TGCGCCAGCAGCCAAGACGGCCTTCACACAGATACGCAGTATTTT
CDR3aa: CASSQDGLHTDTQYF

d_gene: NA
v_gene: TRBV6-6
abundance: few
j_gene: TRBJ2-1
CDR3nt: TGTGCCAGCAGTACGCCCCTTAGTACTCCCTCCAATGAGCAGTTCTTC
CDR3aa: CASSTPLSTPSNEQFF

d_gene: NA
v_gene: TRBV20-1
abundance: few
j_gene: TRBJ1-3
CDR3nt: TGCAGTGCTAGCGACAGCTCTGGAAACACCATATATTTT
CDR3aa: CSASDSSGNTIYF

d_gene: NA
v_gene: TRBV10-1
abundance: few
j_gene: TRBJ2-1
CDR3nt: TGCGCCAGCAGTGCCTCACTAGGCCGGGGCTCCTACAATGAGCAGTTCTTC
CDR3aa: CASSASLGRGSYNEQFF

d_gene: NA
v_gene: TRBV7-7
abundance: few
j_gene: TRBJ1-1
CDR3nt: TGTGCTAGCAGCCGCAACATCGGACAAACTGAAGCTTTCTTT
CDR3aa: CASSRNIGQTEAFF

d_gene: NA
v_gene: TRBV6-6
abundance: NA
j_gene: TRBJ1-6
CDR3nt: TGTGCCAGCAGTTACTCGGGAGAGACATATAATTCACCCCTCCACTTT
CDR3aa: CASSYSGETYNSPLHF

d_gene: TRBD1
v_gene: TRBV5-1
abundance: NA
j_gene: TRBJ1-2
CDR3nt: TGCGCCAGCAGCTCCCGACAGGGAGAGGACTATGGCTACACCTTC
CDR3aa: CASSSRQGEDYGYTF

d_gene: NA
v_gene: TRBV12-3/TRBV12-4
abundance: NA
j_gene: TRBJ1-1
CDR3nt: TGTGCCAGCAGGGGCACCGGGATAAACACTGAAGCTTTCTTT
CDR3aa: CASRGTGINTEAFF

d_gene: NA
v_gene: TRBV4-2
abundance: few
j_gene: TRBJ2-7
CDR3nt: TGTGCCAGCAGCCAGGGCGCCGAGCAGTACTTC
CDR3aa: CASSQGAEQYF

d_gene: NA
v_gene: TRBV9
abundance: many
j_gene: TRBJ1-5
CDR3nt: TGTGCCAGCAGCGCTGACTGGGGTCCCCAGCATTTT
CDR3aa: CASSADWGPQHF

d_gene: NA
v_gene: TRBV6-5
abundance: few
j_gene: TRBJ2-1
CDR3nt: TGTGCCAGCAGTTACGGGGGTTCCTCCTACAATGAGCAGTTCTTC
CDR3aa: CASSYGGSSYNEQFF

d_gene: TRBD2
v_gene: TRBV11-2
abundance: NA
j_gene: TRBJ2-1
CDR3nt: TGTGCCAGCAGCGCGGGACTAGCGGGAGGGCGCTACAATGAGCAGTTCTTC
CDR3aa: CASSAGLAGGRYNEQFF

d_gene: TRBD1
v_gene: TRBV2
abundance: many
j_gene: TRBJ1-4
CDR3nt: TGTGCCAGCAGTGAAGGGACAGGGACATCTAAGTTTTTT
CDR3aa: CASSEGTGTSKFF

d_gene: NA
v_gene: TRBV21-1
abundance: few
j_gene: TRBJ2-7
CDR3nt: TGTGCCAGCAGCCACCGCGACAGATACAGGGCTAGAAGTCCCTACGAGCAGTACTTC
CDR3aa: CASSHRDRYRARSPYEQYF

d_gene: TRBD2
v_gene: TRBV11-3
abundance: NA
j_gene: TRBJ2-7
CDR3nt: TGTGCCAGCGTCCCGTTTAGAGCGGGAGGGAGCGAGCAGTACTTC
CDR3aa: CASVPFRAGGSEQYF

d_gene: NA
v_gene: TRBV20-1
abundance: NA
j_gene: TRBJ1-2
CDR3nt: TGCAGTGCTAGGCCTCCGGGGGCTAGGGCAAACTATGGCTACACCTTC
CDR3aa: CSARPPGARANYGYTF

d_gene: NA
v_gene: TRBV19
abundance: NA
j_gene: TRBJ2-7
CDR3nt: TGTGCCAGTAGTATGGATCGGCAGGCTGGGGAGCAGTACTTC
CDR3aa: CASSMDRQAGEQYF

d_gene: NA
v_gene: TRBV7-2
abundance: many
j_gene: TRBJ2-5
CDR3nt: TGTGCCAGCAGCCCCGGACCCTACTTTCTGGAGACCCAGTACTTC
CDR3aa: CASSPGPYFLETQYF

d_gene: TRBD1
v_gene: TRBV7-9
abundance: many
j_gene: TRBJ2-5
CDR3nt: TGTGCCAGCAGCTTAATGGGGACAGGGGAGACCCAGTACTTC
CDR3aa: CASSLMGTGETQYF

d_gene: NA
v_gene: TRBV20-1
abundance: NA
j_gene: TRBJ2-5
CDR3nt: TGCAGTGCCGGAGGAGTGCGGCAAGAGATCCAGTACTTC
CDR3aa: CSAGGVRQEIQYF

d_gene: NA
v_gene: TRBV30
abundance: NA
j_gene: TRBJ1-5
CDR3nt: TGTGCCTGGAGTCAACAGGGTCAGCCCCAGCATTTT
CDR3aa: CAWSQQGQPQHF

d_gene: TRBD2
v_gene: TRBV18
abundance: many
j_gene: TRBJ2-1
CDR3nt: TGTGCCAGCTCCGGACTAGCGGGAGGCAATGAGCAGTTCTTC
CDR3aa: CASSGLAGGNEQFF

d_gene: NA
v_gene: TRBV11-2
abundance: NA
j_gene: TRBJ2-7
CDR3nt: TGTGCCAGCAGCTTAGGGATTACCTACGAGCAGTACTTC
CDR3aa: CASSLGITYEQYF

d_gene: NA
v_gene: TRBV2
abundance: NA
j_gene: TRBJ1-2
CDR3nt: TGTGCCAGCAGTGAAGACCGGAGCCGAGGTGGCTACACCTTC
CDR3aa: CASSEDRSRGGYTF

d_gene: TRBD2
v_gene: TRBV20-1
abundance: NA
j_gene: TRBJ2-1
CDR3nt: TGCAGTGCTGAAACGGGACTAGCGGGAGCGGCCTCCTACAATGAGCAGTTCTTC
CDR3aa: CSAETGLAGAASYNEQFF

d_gene: NA
v_gene: TRBV20-1
abundance: NA
j_gene: TRBJ2-7
CDR3nt: TGCAGTGCTAGAGAGGCTAGCACGTCCTACGAGCAGTACTTC
CDR3aa: CSAREASTSYEQYF

d_gene: NA
v_gene: TRBV11-2
abundance: many
j_gene: TRBJ1-4
CDR3nt: TGTGCCAGCAGCTTATATACAACTAATGAAAAACTGTTTTTT
CDR3aa: CASSLYTTNEKLFF

d_gene: TRBD2
v_gene: TRBV3-1
abundance: few
j_gene: TRBJ2-3
CDR3nt: TGTGCCAGCAGCCAGGGGATAGCGGGAGTTTATACGCAGTATTTT
CDR3aa: CASSQGIAGVYTQYF

d_gene: NA
v_gene: TRBV7-3
abundance: many
j_gene: TRBJ2-6
CDR3nt: TGTGCCAGCAGCCCTGGGACATTTAGTACCGTCTCTGGGGCCAACGTCCTGACTTTC
CDR3aa: CASSPGTFSTVSGANVLTF